These 3 T cell receptor beta chains were sequenced from one sample in a study of blood T cell repertoires in COVID-19. Clones were sequenced by immunoSEQ multiplex PCR, and TCRdb holds only the in-frame ones, with some missing. Of under 150,000 clones in the sample, about 80% were seen once. Sample: PBMCs or T cells enriched from blood (not recorded which). The receptors derive from a man in his fifties in a cohort exposed to, infected with or recovered from COVID-19 (not recorded which).

The genes are TRBV5-1 and TRBJ1-2; TRBD1 matches at 8 bases. V lost 3 bases, J lost 1 base, and 8 bases stayed unmatched. The CDR3 runs to 16 residues. Germline V gene data show CDR1 as SGHRS and CDR2 as YFSETQ. CDR3: CASSYELTGVNYGYTF. DNA of the CDR3: TGCGCCAGCAGCTACGAATTGACAGGGGTTAACTATGGCTACACCTTC.

J is TRBJ1-5 and V is TRBV2; D remains ambiguous. The CDR3 runs 14 residues. Germline loops: CDR1 SNHLY, CDR2 FYNNEI. Trimming left V 2 bases short and J 4 bases short, with 9 bases between. CDR3 protein: CASSEFLRNQPQHF. For the CDR3, the DNA is TGTGCCAGCAGTGAATTTTTGAGGAATCAGCCCCAGCATTTT.

The chain combines TRBV30 with TRBJ1-1; TRBD1 agrees at 10 bases. The germline CDR1 and CDR2 sequences are GTSNPN and SVGIG (reference sequence). CDR3 length equals 11 residues. The J segment lost 7 bases and the V segment lost 8 bases, leaving 4 bases of the junction unmatched. CDR3 sequence reads: CAGQGVVEAFF. The CDR3 region has the DNA TGTGCCGGACAGGGGGTTGTTGAAGCTTTCTTT.